This T cell receptor beta chain comes out of a study of OX40 agonist ivuxolimab in advanced cancers. About the research overall: Among those treated, three patients had partial responses, one with hepatocellular carcinoma and two with cutaneous melanoma.

Notes on this clone: Antigen: not known.

Notes on the study in general: On average, CD8+ T cells showed a greater number of expanded clones than CD4+. Low normalized T-cell clonal expansion was additionally recorded for some nonresponders.

Measured with immunoSEQ multiplex PCR; TCRdb has only the in-frame clones, and not every one. The data show roughly 92,000 clones, roughly four fifths seen once. Per germline, CDR1 LGHNA and CDR2 YSLEER. The CDR3 is 14 amino acids. V was pared by 4 bases and J by 2 bases, with 3 bases of the junction left unmatched. This receptor was taken from an adult with an advanced solid tumor such as melanoma, head and neck, liver or kidney cancer. The starting material was CD4+ or CD8+ T cells sorted from blood, obtained in a trial of the OX40 agonist ivuxolimab. V gene TRBV4-3 combines with J gene TRBJ2-7; 9 bases line up with TRBD1. The CDR3 region is CASSPDRGPYEQYF. In nucleotides, the CDR3 is TGCGCCAGCAGCCCGGACAGGGGTCCCTACGAGCAGTACTTC.